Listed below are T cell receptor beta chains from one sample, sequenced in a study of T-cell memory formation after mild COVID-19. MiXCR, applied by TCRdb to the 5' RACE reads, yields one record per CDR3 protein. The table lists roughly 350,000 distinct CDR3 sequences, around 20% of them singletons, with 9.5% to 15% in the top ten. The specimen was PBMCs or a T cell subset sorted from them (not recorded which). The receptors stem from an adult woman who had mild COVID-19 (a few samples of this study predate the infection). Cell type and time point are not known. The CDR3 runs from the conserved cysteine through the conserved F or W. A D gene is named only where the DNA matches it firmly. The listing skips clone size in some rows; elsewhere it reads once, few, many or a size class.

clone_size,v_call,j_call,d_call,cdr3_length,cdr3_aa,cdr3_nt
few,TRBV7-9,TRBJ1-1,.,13,CASSFTQTTEAFF,TGTGCCAGCAGCTTTACACAGACAACTGAAGCTTTCTTT
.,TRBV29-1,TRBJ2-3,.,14,CSVEIRVGTDTQYF,TGCAGCGTTGAAATCAGGGTAGGGACAGATACGCAGTATTTT
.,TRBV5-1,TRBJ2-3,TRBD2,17,CASSLGTSGGAKDTQYF,TGCGCCAGCAGCCTCGGGACTAGCGGGGGGGCCAAAGATACGCAGTATTTT
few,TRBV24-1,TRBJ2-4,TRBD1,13,CATSDATGSVRYF,TGTGCCACCAGTGATGCGACAGGGTCGGTAAGGTACTTC
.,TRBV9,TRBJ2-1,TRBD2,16,CASSPKSGRGIHEQFF,TGTGCCAGCAGCCCCAAGAGCGGGAGAGGGATACATGAGCAGTTCTTC
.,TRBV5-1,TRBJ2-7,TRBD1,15,CASSSLRDRGYEQYF,TGCGCCAGCAGCTCTCTCCGGGACAGGGGCTACGAGCAGTACTTC
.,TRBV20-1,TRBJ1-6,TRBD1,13,CSARADRNSPLHF,TGCAGTGCTAGAGCGGACAGGAATTCACCCCTCCACTTT
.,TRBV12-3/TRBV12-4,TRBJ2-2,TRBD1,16,CASSLFGTGVTGELFF,TGTGCCAGCAGTTTATTCGGGACAGGGGTCACCGGGGAGCTGTTTTTT
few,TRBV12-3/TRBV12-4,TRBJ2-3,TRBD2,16,CASSPIAGGSTDTQYF,TGTGCCAGCAGTCCTATAGCGGGGGGGAGCACAGATACGCAGTATTTT
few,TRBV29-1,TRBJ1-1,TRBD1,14,CSVIGQGLNTEAFF,TGCAGCGTTATTGGACAGGGTCTGAACACTGAAGCTTTCTTT
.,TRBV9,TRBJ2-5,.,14,CASSVGGGRETQYF,TGTGCCAGCAGCGTAGGTGGTGGGAGAGAGACCCAGTACTTC
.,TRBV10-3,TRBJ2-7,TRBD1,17,CAISSSAWDRGSYEQYF,TGTGCCATCAGTTCTTCAGCGTGGGACAGGGGCTCCTACGAGCAGTACTTC
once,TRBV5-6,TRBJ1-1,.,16,CASSPPWGSGNTEAFF,TGTGCCAGCAGTCCACCGTGGGGGTCAGGTAACACTGAAGCTTTCTTT
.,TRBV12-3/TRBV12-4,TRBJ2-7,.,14,CASSHPARRYEQYF,TGTGCCAGCAGCCACCCGGCCAGAAGGTACGAGCAGTACTTC
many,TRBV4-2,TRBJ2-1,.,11,CASSQGGEQFF,TGTGCCAGCAGCCAAGGAGGAGAGCAGTTCTTC
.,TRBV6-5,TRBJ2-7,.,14,CASSYSYRVFEQYF,TGTGCCAGCAGTTACTCGTACAGGGTTTTCGAGCAGTACTTC
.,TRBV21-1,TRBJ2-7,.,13,CALPPRRIYEQYF,TGTGCCCTCCCACCGAGAAGAATCTACGAGCAGTACTTC
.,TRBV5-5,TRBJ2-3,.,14,CASSLTGTTDTQYF,TGTGCCAGCAGCTTGACGGGGACCACAGATACGCAGTATTTT
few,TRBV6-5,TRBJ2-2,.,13,CASHQLNTGELFF,TGTGCCAGTCATCAGCTGAACACCGGGGAGCTGTTTTTT
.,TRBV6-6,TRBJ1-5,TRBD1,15,CASSRQQGQNQPQHF,TGTGCCAGCAGTAGACAACAGGGGCAAAATCAGCCCCAGCATTTT
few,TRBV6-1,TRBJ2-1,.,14,CASTGTGGPNEQFF,TGTGCCAGCACTGGTACCGGGGGACCCAATGAGCAGTTCTTC
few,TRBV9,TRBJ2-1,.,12,CASSVGQNEQFF,TGTGCCAGCAGCGTAGGACAGAATGAGCAGTTCTTC
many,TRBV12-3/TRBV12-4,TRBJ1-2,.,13,CASSFQGGHGYTF,TGTGCCAGCAGTTTTCAGGGTGGGCATGGCTACACCTTC
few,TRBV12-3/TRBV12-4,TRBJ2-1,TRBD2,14,CASRKSGGASEQFF,TGTGCCAGCAGAAAAAGCGGGGGGGCGAGTGAGCAGTTCTTC
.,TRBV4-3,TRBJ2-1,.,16,CASSQERLVGHLEQFF,TGCGCCAGCAGCCAAGAGCGACTAGTGGGGCATTTAGAGCAGTTCTTC
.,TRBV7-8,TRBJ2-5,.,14,CASSLWRTKETQYF,TGTGCCAGCAGCTTATGGCGTACCAAAGAGACCCAGTACTTC
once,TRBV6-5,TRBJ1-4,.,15,CASSYSGRLNEKLFF,TGTGCCAGCAGTTACTCAGGCAGGCTTAATGAAAAACTGTTTTTT
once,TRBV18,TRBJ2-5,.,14,CASSLQGRQETQYF,TGTGCCAGCTCTTTACAGGGGAGGCAAGAGACCCAGTACTTC
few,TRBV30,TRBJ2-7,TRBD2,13,CAWSYAGVGEQYF,TGTGCCTGGAGTTATGCGGGAGTAGGCGAGCAGTACTTC
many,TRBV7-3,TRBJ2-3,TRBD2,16,CASSGRSGRATDTQYF,TGTGCCAGCAGCGGAAGGAGCGGGAGGGCCACAGATACGCAGTATTTT
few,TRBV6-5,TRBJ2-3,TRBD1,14,CASSWDRNTDTQYF,TGTGCCAGCAGTTGGGACAGGAACACAGATACGCAGTATTTT
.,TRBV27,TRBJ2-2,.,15,CASSLLGLSTGELFF,TGTGCCAGCAGTTTGTTGGGACTGAGCACCGGGGAGCTGTTTTTT
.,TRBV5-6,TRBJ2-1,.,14,CASSSRSLYNEQFF,TGTGCCAGCAGCTCTCGATCTTTATACAATGAGCAGTTCTTC
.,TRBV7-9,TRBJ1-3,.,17,CASSLGVQGQDGNTIYF,TGTGCCAGCAGCTTAGGGGTACAGGGACAAGATGGAAACACCATATATTTT
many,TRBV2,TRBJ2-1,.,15,CASSEQVTRGNEQFF,TGTGCCAGCAGTGAACAGGTGACTAGGGGCAATGAGCAGTTCTTC
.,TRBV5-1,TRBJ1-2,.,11,CASSSDGGYTF,TGCGCCAGCAGCTCGGATGGCGGCTACACCTTC
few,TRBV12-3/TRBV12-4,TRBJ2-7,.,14,CASSKGTGTYEQYF,TGTGCCAGCAGCAAAGGAACAGGGACCTACGAGCAGTACTTC
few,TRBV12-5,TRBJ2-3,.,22,CASGLVRGSITTASRSTDTQYF,TGTGCTAGTGGTTTGGTACGTGGGTCCATAACGACGGCTAGCCGAAGCACAGATACGCAGTATTTT